What follows are 23 T cell receptor beta chains derived from one specimen sequenced in a study of a mutant IDH1 vaccine in newly diagnosed glioma. The time point denotes: week 11, during vaccination. Vaccination used 300 ug of mutant IDH1 20-mer peptide per dose, with topical imiquimod. Antigens of these TCRs are unknown. Only in-frame clones appear in the TCRdb table, and some are missing; sequencing was by immunoSEQ multiplex PCR. The sample contains roughly 61,000 clones, over 70% of which appear only once. The sequencing here drew on PBMCs, taken from a glioma patient whose treatment included an IDH1 peptide vaccine. The receptors were sampled from a middle-aged man with glioma.

V usage is TRBV28 and J usage is TRBJ2-7, with D possibly being TRBD1 (7 bases). The germline V gene encodes CDR1 MDHEN and CDR2 SYDVKM. V lost 5 bases and J 2 bases, leaving 25 bases between the germline ends. There are 18 residues in the CDR3. The CDR3 nucleotides are TGTGCCAGCAGTCCGGCAGGGGGTGTGGGACTGGCCCCCTACGAGCAGTACTTC. Amino acid sequence: CASSPAGGVGLAPYEQYF. Variable domain in full (rest from reference TRBV28 and TRBJ2-7): DVKVTQSSRYLVKRTGEKVFLECVQDMDHENMFWYRQDPGLGLRLIYFSYDVKMKEKGDIPEGYSVSREKKERFSLILESASTNQTSMYLCASSPAGGVGLAPYEQYFGPGTRLTVT.

The chain employs TRBV15 and TRBJ1-4; TRBD1 agrees at 11 bases. J was trimmed by 6 bases and V by 9 bases; bases with no gene match: 6. The CDR3 consists of 14 residues. Germline V gene sequence: CDR1 LNHNV, CDR2 YYDKDF (reference sequence). The CDR3 spells CATDTGQGDEKLFF. The CDR3 coding sequence is TGTGCCACGGACACGGGACAGGGGGATGAAAAACTGTTTTTT.

This clone was recorded a few times. The rearrangement joins TRBV11-3 to TRBJ1-1; 8 bases agree with TRBD1. The CDR3 extends over 15 amino acids. V gave up 1 base and J gave up 1 base; unmatched junction bases: 2. In germline, CDR1 is SGHNT, CDR2 YENEEA. The CDR3 DNA follows: TGTGCCAGCAGCTTAGTTACAGGGGGGAACACTGAAGCTTTCTTT. Protein product: CASSLVTGGNTEAFF.

The CDR3: CATQRGFYEQYF. The CDR3 DNA sequence: TGTGCCACCCAGCGGGGGTTCTACGAGCAGTACTTC. V is TRBV28 and J is TRBJ2-7; 8 bases are shared with TRBD2. Per germline, CDR1 MDHEN and CDR2 SYDVKM. The J segment lost 3 bases and the V segment lost 10 bases, leaving 5 bases of the junction unmatched. The CDR3 loop spans 12 amino acids. The variable domain in full, completed from reference TRBV28 and TRBJ2-7, reads DVKVTQSSRYLVKRTGEKVFLECVQDMDHENMFWYRQDPGLGLRLIYFSYDVKMKEKGDIPEGYSVSREKKERFSLILESASTNQTSMYLCATQRGFYEQYFGPGTRLTVT.

V gene TRBV6-5 combines with J gene TRBJ1-2, with 11 bases matching TRBD1. This CDR3 has 14 amino acids. Trimming at V came to 6 bases and at J to 7 bases, leaving 7 bases not matched to a gene. Germline V lookup: CDR1 MNHEY, CDR2 SVGAGI. CDR3 bases: TGTGCCAGCAGGCCCGGACAGGGGGCGGGTGGCTACACCTTC. Amino acids: CASRPGQGAGGYTF.

The rearrangement links TRBV6-4 to TRBJ2-7; D ambiguous. The CDR3 consists of 15 residues. V gave up 0 bases and J gave up 3 bases, with 12 bases separating them. Germline-derived CDR1 and CDR2 are MRHNA and SNTAGT. CDR3 nucleotide sequence: TGTGCCAGCAGTGACTCGCAAAGGCCGTTCTACGAGCAGTACTTC. It specifies CASSDSQRPFYEQYF.

This CDR3 is CASSNVPSSYNEQFF. CDR3 nucleotides: TGTGCCAGTAGTAATGTCCCTTCCTCCTACAATGAGCAGTTCTTC. The chain employs TRBV19 and TRBJ2-1, with unresolved D. Germline V gene data show CDR1 as LNHDA and CDR2 as SQIVND (reference sequence). The CDR3 spans 15 residues. The V end was cut by 4 bases, the J end by 0 bases, with 10 bases between.

This chain connects TRBV20-1 to TRBJ2-3; weak D call: TRBD1 (6 bases). The V gene lost 6 bases and the J gene lost 6 bases, with 7 bases spanning the gap. The CDR3 covers 10 residues. Germline V gives CDR1 DFQATT, CDR2 SNEGSKA (reference sequence). This chain's CDR3 is CSARGDTQYF. The CDR3 DNA is TGCAGTGCAAGGGGGGATACGCAGTATTTT.

V is TRBV5-5 and J is TRBJ2-1; D gene uncertain. The CDR3 length is 14 residues. Per germline, CDR1 SGHKS and CDR2 YYEKEE (reference sequence). The V and J ends lost 0 bases and 6 bases respectively, with 10 bases between them. Written as DNA, the CDR3 is TGTGCCAGCAGCTTGGAGGTTCGGGCCAATGAGCAGTTCTTC. It yields the protein CASSLEVRANEQFF.

CDR3 bases: TGTGCCATCAGTGAGACGGGGAACACTGAAGCTTTCTTT. Encoded protein: CAISETGNTEAFF. V is TRBV10-3 and J is TRBJ1-1; D gene unclear. The CDR3 contains 13 residues. Germline V lookup: CDR1 ENHRY, CDR2 SYGVKD. V gave up 2 bases and J gave up 1 base, with 5 bases separating them.

This clone occurred a few times. This chain connects TRBV28 to TRBJ1-5, with D perhaps matching TRBD1 (5 bases). Trimming cost V 10 bases and J 6 bases, with 13 bases left between them. The CDR3 has 12 amino acids. Germline V lookup: CDR1 MDHEN, CDR2 SYDVKM. CDR3 coding DNA: TGTGCCACCCTGCTGAGGGGTCAGCCCCAGCATTTT. Residues: CATLLRGQPQHF.

This sequence joins TRBV7-9 and TRBJ1-5; no reliable D call. V lost 4 bases, J lost 2 bases, and 6 bases lay in between. The CDR3 contains 13 residues. CDR1 is SEHNR, CDR2 FQNEAQ, per germline (reference sequence). CDR3 nucleotide sequence: TGTGCCAGCAGCTATGACGGCAATCAGCCCCAGCATTTT. This sequence encodes CASSYDGNQPQHF.

The V gene is TRBV11-2, the J gene TRBJ1-1; the D gene is possibly TRBD1 (5 bases). From germline, CDR1 is SGHAT and CDR2 FQNNGV. The CDR3 runs 13 residues. Trimming cost V 5 bases and J 1 base, with 8 bases left between them. The CDR3 bases are TGTGCCAGCAGCGGGGGACGGAACACTGAAGCTTTCTTT. This encodes CASSGGRNTEAFF.

The rearrangement joins TRBV11-3 to TRBJ2-3; either TRBD1 or TRBD2 may fit D (5 bases each). Germline lookup yields CDR1 SGHNT and CDR2 YENEEA. The CDR3 is 15 residues long. V lost 2 bases, J lost 0 bases, and 9 bases lay in between. In DNA form, the CDR3 reads TGTGCCAGCAGCTTACTGGGGGTTAGCACAGATACGCAGTATTTT. Its protein product is CASSLLGVSTDTQYF.

The V and J genes are TRBV5-1 and TRBJ2-4; TRBD1 aligns across 7 bases. The V gene's germline CDR1 is SGHRS and CDR2 YFSETQ. The CDR3 runs 15 residues. V lost 4 bases, J lost 6 bases, and 10 bases stayed unmatched. The CDR3 DNA reads as TGCGCCAGCAGCCCATATGACAGGGATGGAAACATTCAGTACTTC. This codes for CASSPYDRDGNIQYF.

J is TRBJ1-5 and V is TRBV5-6, with D uncertain. The CDR3 is 12 residues long. Trimming cost V 2 bases and J 4 bases, with 4 bases left between them. Germline CDR1 SGHDT, CDR2 YYEEEE. The CDR3 reads CASSFGNQPQHF. In DNA, the CDR3 is TGTGCCAGCAGCTTTGGGAATCAGCCCCAGCATTTT.

This clone was recorded once. The chain joins TRBV5-4 to TRBJ2-7; 7 bases match TRBD2. V lost 0 bases to trimming and J lost 5 bases; unmatched junction nucleotides: 2. The V gene's germline CDR1 is SGHNT and CDR2 YYREEE (reference sequence). There are 13 residues in the CDR3. DNA for the CDR3: TGTGCCAGCAGCTTGGTTGGACTAGACGAGCAGTACTTC. Protein: CASSLVGLDEQYF. Together with reference TRBV5-4 and TRBJ2-7, the CDR3 gives the full variable domain: ETGVTQSPTHLIKTRGQQVTLRCSSQSGHNTVSWYQQALGQGPQFIFQYYREEENGRGNFPPRFSGLQFPNYSSELNVNALELDDSALYLCASSLVGLDEQYFGPGTRLTVT.

The chain recombines TRBV5-4 with TRBJ1-2; D uncertain. The CDR3 totals 14 residues. Germline CDR1 is SGHNT and CDR2 is YYREEE (reference sequence). The ends were cut back, 4 bases at V and 4 bases at J, with 14 bases in the middle. The CDR3 loop reads CASSHRSGSYGYTF. The CDR3 nucleotides are TGTGCCAGCAGCCACCGCTCCGGAAGCTATGGCTACACCTTC. The complete variable domain, with remaining parts taken from reference TRBV5-4 and TRBJ1-2, reads ETGVTQSPTHLIKTRGQQVTLRCSSQSGHNTVSWYQQALGQGPQFIFQYYREEENGRGNFPPRFSGLQFPNYSSELNVNALELDDSALYLCASSHRSGSYGYTFGSGTRLTVV.

This rearrangement joins TRBV11-3 to TRBJ2-3; TRBD1 matches 11 bases. The CDR3 extends over 20 amino acids. Germline values: CDR1 SGHNT, CDR2 YENEEA. V trimming: 5 bases; J trimming: 0 bases; junction bases outside the gene matches: 16. DNA of the CDR3: TGTGCCAGCAGCCCAAACCGGGACAGGGGGTACACTCTTAGCACAGATACGCAGTATTTT. Translating gives CASSPNRDRGYTLSTDTQYF.

This rearrangement joins TRBV7-9 to TRBJ1-4, with D maybe TRBD1 (6 bases). V shed 3 bases and J shed 8 bases, with 16 bases lying between them. Germline V gene lookup returns CDR1 SEHNR and CDR2 FQNEAQ (reference sequence). CDR3 length equals 15 residues. CDR3 sequence reads: CASSFFGRGGEKLFF. CDR3 in DNA: TGTGCCAGCAGCTTTTTCGGCAGGGGAGGGGAAAAACTGTTTTTT.

The chain is built from TRBV29-1 and TRBJ1-2; D is perhaps TRBD1 (5 bases). The germline gives CDR1 SQVTM, CDR2 ANQGSEA. This CDR3 region has 11 residues. V was trimmed by 5 bases and J by 8 bases, leaving 12 bases between them. CDR3 in amino acids: CSVRGLSGYTF. For the CDR3, the DNA is TGCAGCGTTCGGGGGTTGAGCGGCTACACCTTC.

This clone was observed once. The gene calls are TRBV5-6 and TRBJ2-5; D unclear. The DNA end lines up better with TRBJ2-7; the J call may be wrong. Germline CDR1 SGHDT, CDR2 YYEEEE. The CDR3 totals 12 residues. The CDR3 DNA reads TGTGCCAGCAGCTTGGTGTCCTACGAGCAGTACTTC. Translating gives CASSLVSYEQYF.

The V and J genes are TRBV5-4 and TRBJ2-3; no definite D call. Trimming left V 4 bases short and J 6 bases short, with 6 bases between. The CDR3 has 11 residues. The germline CDR1 and CDR2 sequences are SGHNT and YYREEE (reference sequence). The CDR3: CASSTVDTQYF. The CDR3 coding sequence is TGTGCCAGCAGCACTGTGGATACGCAGTATTTT.